What follows are 14 T cell receptor beta chains derived from one specimen sequenced in a study of kidney transplant recipient with SARS-CoV-2 infection. A single record per CDR3 protein comes from TCRdb applying MiXCR to the reads. The sample consists of 200,000 to 300,000 distinct CDR3 sequences, about 28% of them appearing once. The specimen was a blood sample, collected at baseline and between days 110 and 120 from a kidney transplant recipient. These receptors all stem from a young adult male patient who had COVID-19 and was a kidney transplant recipient. Some of the T cells may derive from the graft donor.

This clonotype was seen at least ten times. The V gene is TRBV2, the J gene TRBJ1-2; D gene ambiguous. Germline V lookup: CDR1 SNHLY, CDR2 FYNNEI. The V and J ends lost 2 bases and 4 bases respectively, with 5 bases between them. The CDR3 is made up of 12 amino acids. The CDR3 protein is CASSELGYGYTF. The DNA of the CDR3 is TGTGCCAGCAGTGAATTAGGCTATGGCTACACCTTC.

This clonotype was observed at least ten times. The V call is TRBV7-9, the J call TRBJ2-1; 8 nucleotides align to TRBD2. V gave up 3 bases and J gave up 3 bases; unmatched junction bases: 4. The CDR3 has 15 residues. Germline values: CDR1 SEHNR, CDR2 FQNEAQ (reference sequence). The CDR3 coding sequence is TGTGCCAGCAGCTTGGTAGCGGGGATCTACAATGAGCAGTTCTTC. It is translated as CASSLVAGIYNEQFF.

This clonotype was counted once. It may be a read error: a sequence one base away is much more abundant. In nucleotides, the CDR3 is TGTGTCAGCAGCTCCGAGACAGGGCAAGAGACCCAGTACTTC. Protein product: CVSSSETGQETQYF. The chain uses TRBV7-9 and TRBJ2-5; 7 bases are a match to TRBD1. The V gene's germline CDR1 is SEHNR and CDR2 FQNEAQ (reference sequence). This CDR3 is built from 14 residues.

About this clonotype itself: A much more abundant neighbour one base away suggests this may be a read error. The chain has TRBV5-5 and TRBJ2-2; no firm D call. The CDR3 extends over 15 amino acids. Looked up from germline, CDR1 is SGHKS and CDR2 is YYEKEE (reference sequence). CDR3 sequence (DNA): TGTGCCAGCAGGCTGCCCGAGGAGAACGCCGGGGAGCTGTTTTTT. Protein: CASRLPEENAGELFF. Variable domain in full (rest from reference TRBV5-5 and TRBJ2-2): DAGVTQSPTHLIKTRGQQVTLRCSPISGHKSVSWYQQVLGQGPQFIFQYYEKEERGRGNFPDRFSARQFPNYSSELNVNALLLGDSALYLCASRLPEENAGELFFGEGSRLTVL.

This clonotype was recorded many times. The rearrangement uses TRBV6-2 or TRBV6-3 and TRBJ1-1; D remains unclear. From germline, CDR1 is MNHEY and CDR2 SVGEGT. V was trimmed by 5 bases and J by 0 bases, leaving 10 bases between them. This CDR3 region has 14 residues. The DNA of the CDR3 is TGTGCCAGCAGTCCGCCGGCCCTGAACACTGAAGCTTTCTTT. This encodes CASSPPALNTEAFF.

This clonotype showed up just a few times. This chain links TRBV29-1 with TRBJ2-5; D remains ambiguous. This CDR3 is 13 amino acids long. CDR1 and CDR2 from the germline V gene are SQVTM and ANQGSEA. Trimming stripped 7 bases from V and 1 base from J, with 13 bases between. The CDR3 sequence is CSANAVSQETQYF. In nucleotides, the CDR3 is TGCAGCGCTAATGCGGTCAGCCAAGAGACCCAGTACTTC.

This clonotype was seen more than once but under ten times. The J gene is TRBJ2-1, the V gene TRBV9, with no clear D. Trimming took 0 bases from V and 2 from J, leaving 12 bases between them. The CDR3 runs to 16 residues. CDR1 SGDLS and CDR2 YYNGEE come from the germline V gene. The CDR3 nucleotides read TGTGCCAGCAGCGTAGATGAGCCGACACCCTACAATGAGCAGTTCTTC. It specifies CASSVDEPTPYNEQFF. Drawing the rest from reference TRBV9 and TRBJ2-1, the complete variable domain is DSGVTQTPKHLITATGQRVTLRCSPRSGDLSVYWYQQSLDQGLQFLIQYYNGEERAKGNILERFSAQQFPDLHSELNLSSLELGDSALYFCASSVDEPTPYNEQFFGPGTRLTVL.

The rearrangement uses TRBV5-6 and TRBJ1-2; D is ambiguous. The CDR3 length is 16 residues. Germline CDR1 reads SGHDT; CDR2 reads YYEEEE. V was pared by 7 bases and J by 4 bases, with 23 bases between. CDR3 loop: CASDTRNSRKTYGYTF. DNA for the CDR3: TGTGCCAGCGACACACGCAATAGTCGAAAGACCTATGGCTACACCTTC.

This clonotype showed up many times. This chain joins TRBV10-2 and TRBJ1-2; D perhaps matches TRBD1 (6 bases). This CDR3 has 17 residues. The germline V gene encodes CDR1 WSHSY and CDR2 SAAADI. V was clipped by 5 bases and J by 4 bases, with 23 bases between them. CDR3 loop: CASSLGHTSRKTYGYTF. The CDR3 DNA follows: TGCGCCAGCAGTCTGGGACACACTTCTAGAAAGACCTATGGCTACACCTTC.

This clonotype has just one count. One base away lies a much larger clone, so this may be a sequencing read error. This rearrangement joins TRBV6-5 to TRBJ2-7; possibly TRBD1 for D (5 bases). CDR1 and CDR2 from the germline V gene are MNHEY and SVGAGI. The CDR3 covers 14 residues. This CDR3 reads CASSERTPTYEQCF. DNA of the CDR3: TGTGCCAGCAGTGAGAGGACACCTACCTACGAGCAGTGCTTC.

In its sample, this clonotype was seen many times. This chain joins TRBV6-1 and TRBJ1-3, with D possibly matching TRBD1 (5 bases). Trimming left V 8 bases short and J 0 bases short, with 23 bases between. The CDR3 loop spans 18 amino acids. CDR1 MNHNS and CDR2 SASEGT come from the germline V gene. Here the CDR3 reads CASLKGRGTPLSGNTIYF. DNA of the CDR3: TGTGCCAGCCTCAAAGGCCGTGGGACGCCACTCTCTGGAAACACCATATATTTT.

A remark on this clonotype: This may arise from a read error, as a much more abundant clone is one base away. CDR3 sequence reads: CAWSRMYSEQFF. CDR3 bases: TGTGCCTGGAGCAGGATGTACAGTGAGCAGTTCTTC. This rearrangement joins TRBV30 to TRBJ2-1, with D uncertain. The CDR3 is 12 residues long. In germline, CDR1 is GTSNPN, CDR2 SVGIG (reference sequence).

This clonotype was seen many times. This chain links TRBV30 with TRBJ1-6; D call uncertain. The CDR3 has 15 residues. CDR1 GTSNPN and CDR2 SVGIG come from the germline V gene (reference sequence). Trimming removed 5 bases from V and 2 bases from J, with 13 bases in between. CDR3 nucleotides: TGTGCCTGGGGAAGGAGTATCACCTATAATTCACCCCTCCACTTT. Residues: CAWGRSITYNSPLHF.

Details on this clonotype: This sequence may be a read error, since a much larger clone differs from it by one base. The chain couples TRBV13 to TRBJ1-6; 9 bases line up with TRBD1. The CDR3 is 18 amino acids. The germline V gene encodes CDR1 PRHDT and CDR2 FYEKMQ (reference sequence). V lost 0 bases and J lost 2; bases outside the gene matches: 5. CDR3 protein: CASSLGGTGSPYNSPLHF. In DNA, the CDR3 is TGTGCCAGCAGCTTAGGGGGGACAGGGAGCCCCTATAATTCACCCCTCCACTTT.